The 18 T cell receptor beta chains in this list originate from one sample, sequenced in a study of radiotherapy plus CTLA-4 blockade in lung cancer (dated by TCRdb to between 2017 and 2018). Receptor amplification or capture employed the immunoSEQ multiplex PCR assay. TCRdb took this table from immuneACCESS and kept in-frame rearrangements with V and J called. Such tables lack part of the clones; where checked against another copy, unresolved V genes explain under half of the gap, and the rest is unexplained. The sample includes approximately 80,000 clones, with roughly 80% observed a single time. More than 7.5% of the sample lies in the top ten. Sequenced here: peripheral blood, sampled from a patient treated with radiotherapy plus ipilimumab. Source of these receptors: a human donor with non-small cell lung cancer whose response to radiotherapy plus ipilimumab could not be evaluated.

V and J are TRBV5-1 and TRBJ2-2, with 7 bases that match TRBD2. With V trimmed by 7 bases and J by 2 bases, 11 bases remained unmatched. Germline values: CDR1 SGHRS, CDR2 YFSETQ. The CDR3 has 16 amino acids. The CDR3 nucleotides are TGCGCCAGCCGCAGCGGGGCTAGCGGCAACACCGGGGAGCTGTTTTTT. It specifies CASRSGASGNTGELFF.

The gene calls are TRBV7-2 and TRBJ1-1, with 10 bases lining up with TRBD1. CDR1 is SGHTA and CDR2 is FQGNSA in the germline V gene. Trimming at V came to 7 bases and at J to 1 base, leaving 6 bases not matched to a gene. The CDR3 contains 15 residues. CDR3 in DNA: TGTGCCAGCAACACCGGACAGGGGGGGAACACTGAAGCTTTCTTT. It yields the protein CASNTGQGGNTEAFF.

The chain has TRBV10-1 and TRBJ2-5; TRBD2 matches at 8 bases. This CDR3 region has 15 residues. V shed 3 bases, J shed 6 bases, and the junction held 9 bases outside the gene matches. Germline V gives CDR1 WNHNN, CDR2 SYGVQD (reference sequence). In nucleotides, the CDR3 is TGCGCCAGCAGTGATAATGGCGGGGGGAGAAAGACCCAGTACTTC. It specifies CASSDNGGGRKTQYF.

This chain connects TRBV5-6 to TRBJ2-2; D is unresolved. Trimming stripped 1 base from V and 2 bases from J, with 9 bases between. The CDR3 runs to 15 residues. CDR1 is SGHDT, CDR2 YYEEEE, per germline. CDR3 amino acids: CASSLLQVNTGELFF. Here the CDR3 DNA reads TGTGCCAGCAGCTTGTTGCAGGTCAACACCGGGGAGCTGTTTTTT.

The rearrangement uses TRBV28 and TRBJ2-5, with 13 bases fitting TRBD2. The DNA end favors TRBJ2-7, so the J call may be wrong. There are 16 residues in the CDR3. The V gene's germline CDR1 is MDHEN and CDR2 SYDVKM. The CDR3 loop reads CASSSGLAGASYEQYF. Here the CDR3 DNA reads TGTGCCAGCAGTTCCGGACTAGCGGGGGCCTCCTACGAGCAGTACTTC.

The rearrangement links TRBV9 to TRBJ2-3; 11 bases align to TRBD1. The CDR3 spans 16 residues. Losses at the gene ends were 3 bases for V and 4 bases for J; bases not matched to a gene: 7. Germline assignment: CDR1 SGDLS and CDR2 YYNGEE. CDR3 protein: CASSASRTGGADTQYF. CDR3 DNA: TGTGCCAGCAGCGCCTCTCGGACAGGGGGCGCAGATACGCAGTATTTT. The variable domain in full, completed from reference TRBV9 and TRBJ2-3, reads DSGVTQTPKHLITATGQRVTLRCSPRSGDLSVYWYQQSLDQGLQFLIQYYNGEERAKGNILERFSAQQFPDLHSELNLSSLELGDSALYFCASSASRTGGADTQYFGPGTRLTVL.

This clone was detected a few times. CDR3 in DNA: TGTGCCAGCTCAGGGACATGGACTGGAAACACCATATATTTT. It specifies CASSGTWTGNTIYF. The chain joins TRBV28 to TRBJ1-3; D is possibly TRBD1 (6 bases). Germline CDR1 MDHEN, CDR2 SYDVKM. CDR3 length: 14 residues. V lost 8 bases and J 2 bases, leaving 13 bases between the germline ends.

Concerning this clone itself: Other DNA sequences in this specimen translate into the identical CDR3. DNA of the CDR3: TGTGCCAGCAGTGGGGACTCGAACACTGAAGCTTTCTTT. Protein product: CASSGDSNTEAFF. V is TRBV2 and J is TRBJ1-1; possible D gene TRBD1, 5 bases. Germline V CDR1 and CDR2: SNHLY, FYNNEI. The germline V and J ends were trimmed by 4 bases and 1 base, with 7 bases remaining between them. This CDR3 spans 13 amino acids.

This sequence joins TRBV30 and TRBJ2-7, with TRBD1 as a possible D gene (6 bases). Looked up from germline, CDR1 is GTSNPN and CDR2 is SVGIG (reference sequence). This CDR3 has 14 residues. The CDR3 region is CTAKGQGTSYEQYF. DNA of the CDR3: TGTACCGCTAAGGGTCAGGGGACATCCTACGAGCAGTACTTC. The whole variable domain, remainder taken from reference TRBV30 and TRBJ2-7, is SQTIHQWPATLVQPVGSPLSLECTVEGTSNPNLYWYRQAAGRGLQLLFYSVGIGQISSEVPQNLSASRPQDRQFILSSKKLLLSDSGFYLCTAKGQGTSYEQYFGPGTRLTVT.

This chain uses TRBV4-1 with TRBJ1-3; tentatively, D is TRBD1 (5 bases). The CDR3 is 16 residues long. Germline lookup yields CDR1 MGHRA and CDR2 YSYEKL. Deletions cut 0 bases from V and 0 bases from J, with 9 bases between. The CDR3 protein is CASSQDWGGSGNTIYF. The CDR3 nucleotides read TGCGCCAGCAGCCAAGATTGGGGGGGCTCTGGAAACACCATATATTTT.

The genes are TRBV5-5 and TRBJ2-7, with 10 bases aligning to TRBD1. Germline V gene sequence: CDR1 SGHKS, CDR2 YYEKEE (reference sequence). V trimming: 2 bases; J trimming: 4 bases; junction bases outside the gene matches: 6. This CDR3 is built from 15 residues. CDR3 amino acids: CASSLLGTGVYEQYF. The CDR3 region has the DNA TGTGCCAGCAGCTTACTAGGGACAGGGGTTTACGAGCAGTACTTC.

This chain links TRBV5-5 with TRBJ2-5, with D tentatively TRBD1 (5 bases). Germline loops: CDR1 SGHKS, CDR2 YYEKEE (reference sequence). Trimming left V 2 bases short and J 1 base short, with 12 bases between. This CDR3 contains 15 residues. The CDR3 region is CASSFSVGVQETQYF. The DNA for the CDR3 is TGTGCCAGCAGCTTTTCAGTAGGGGTCCAAGAGACCCAGTACTTC.

The chain is built from TRBV18 and TRBJ2-4, with 10 nucleotides matching TRBD1. After removal of 2 bases from V and 0 bases from J, the junction contained 13 bases not matched to a gene. CDR1 and CDR2 (germline): KGHSH, LQKENI. This CDR3 spans 20 amino acids. The CDR3 here is CASSPGRTGGLSVAKNIQYF. In DNA form, the CDR3 reads TGTGCCAGCTCACCAGGTAGGACAGGGGGTCTAAGTGTAGCCAAAAACATTCAGTACTTC.

This chain connects TRBV28 to TRBJ1-6; a possible D gene is TRBD1 (5 bases). Trimming stripped 7 bases from V and 4 bases from J, with 11 bases between. Germline loops: CDR1 MDHEN, CDR2 SYDVKM. The CDR3 spans 14 residues. The CDR3 protein is CASNPQEYNSPLHF. CDR3 coding DNA: TGTGCCAGCAACCCACAGGAGTATAATTCACCCCTCCACTTT.

Regarding this clone: At one end the junction does not follow the germline gene, possibly because of a read error. The rearrangement links TRBV4-1 to TRBJ2-7; TRBD1 agrees at 10 bases. CDR1 and CDR2 from the germline V gene are MGHRA and YSYEKL. The CDR3 spans 15 residues. The CDR3 nucleotides are TGTGCCAGCAGCCGAGACGGGACAGGGGACTACGAGCAGTACTTC. Amino acids: CASSRDGTGDYEQYF.

The chain couples TRBV6-4 to TRBJ2-3; 9 nucleotides line up with TRBD2. J was trimmed by 6 bases and V by 3 bases; bases with no gene match: 7. Germline V gene data show CDR1 as MRHNA and CDR2 as SNTAGT. This CDR3 has 15 residues. The CDR3 DNA sequence: TGTGCCAGCAGTGAAGCGGGAGGAGCGTCGGATACGCAGTATTTT. Translated, it gives CASSEAGGASDTQYF.

The rearrangement uses TRBV4-3 and TRBJ1-6; TRBD1 agrees at 9 bases. Trimming removed 4 bases from V and 10 bases from J; junction bases left unmatched: 11. There are 16 residues in the CDR3. CDR1 LGHNA and CDR2 YSLEER come from the germline V gene. CDR3 residues: CASSPLPGQGTSPLHF. DNA of the CDR3: TGCGCCAGCAGCCCCCTTCCGGGACAGGGAACCTCACCCCTCCACTTT.

V gene TRBV19 combines with J gene TRBJ1-2; 9 nucleotides agree with TRBD1. V gave up 7 bases and J gave up 4 bases; unmatched junction bases: 7. Looked up from germline, CDR1 is LNHDA and CDR2 is SQIVND (reference sequence). The CDR3 sequence is 14 residues long. The chain's CDR3 is CASTPQGAVYGYTF. DNA for the CDR3: TGTGCCAGTACCCCACAGGGGGCAGTCTATGGCTACACCTTC. The full variable domain, its missing parts supplied by reference TRBV19 and TRBJ1-2, is DGGITQSPKYLFRKEGQNVTLSCEQNLNHDAMYWYRQDPGQGLRLIYYSQIVNDFQKGDIAEGYSVSREKKESFPLTVTSAQKNPTAFYLCASTPQGAVYGYTFGSGTRLTVV.